The present TCR beta chain was sequenced within a study of PD-1 blockade in mismatch repair-deficient tumors. Study as a whole: Patients had over ten mismatch repair-deficient cancer types and were previously treated and progressing. Points from the study as a whole: Tumor-resident clones, often absent from pretreatment blood, expanded after pembrolizumab and then contracted.

CDR3 size: 14 residues. The V end was cut by 4 bases, the J end by 8 bases, with 15 bases between. Germline-derived CDR1 and CDR2 are SGHVS and FQNEAQ. Sequencing used immunoSEQ multiplex PCR; TCRdb keeps in-frame clones, though not all of them. The sample yields about 24,000 clones, around 80% seen once. Worth noting for this clone: As yet, its antigen is unknown.

Mismatch repair deficiency was confirmed in all patients, by PCR or immunohistochemistry. The sequencing used peripheral blood, collected 12 weeks after starting pembrolizumab. V and J are TRBV7-8 and TRBJ2-4; TRBD2 is a possible D gene (6 bases). The TCR originated in an adult with mismatch repair-deficient cancer. DNA of the CDR3: TGTGCCAGCAGCTCCCGGGGAGGCAGCGACATTCAGTACTTC. Its protein is CASSSRGGSDIQYF.